These 28 T cell receptor beta chains originate from one sample sequenced in a study of neurological immune-mediated disorders. TCRdb reprocessed the 5' RACE reads via MiXCR and lists one record per CDR3 protein. The sample includes 20,000 to 25,000 distinct CDR3 sequences, more than 14% seen only once; the top ten take more than 14%. The sequenced sample was PBMCs. These TCRs come from a female donor with HTLV-1-associated myelopathy (HAM/TSP).

This clonotype showed up many times. The genes are TRBV5-1 and TRBJ2-3; D not resolved. Germline V gives CDR1 SGHRS, CDR2 YFSETQ. CDR3 length equals 12 residues. V lost 5 bases to trimming and J lost 0 bases, with 4 bases between them. The CDR3 reads CASRISTDTQYF. For the CDR3, the DNA is TGCGCCAGCAGAATTAGCACAGATACGCAGTATTTT.

This clonotype was detected ten times or more. The J gene is TRBJ2-7, the V gene TRBV6-5, with a weak D call TRBD2 (5 bases). The CDR3 contains 11 residues. The V end was cut by 10 bases, the J end by 4 bases, with 11 bases between. Germline V lookup: CDR1 MNHEY, CDR2 SVGAGI. The CDR3 nucleotides are TGTGCCACCGGGAACCAGTACGAGCAGTACTTC. Translation: CATGNQYEQYF.

This clonotype is deemed medium-sized. This rearrangement joins TRBV4-2 to TRBJ2-5, with TRBD2 as a possible D gene (6 bases). The CDR3 spans 14 residues. Trimming removed 4 bases at V and 2 bases at J, with 11 bases between. Germline assignment: CDR1 LGHNA and CDR2 YNFKEQ. The CDR3 nucleotides are TGTGCCAGCAGCCTAGGAGGGTGGCAAGAGACCCAGTACTTC. Translating gives CASSLGGWQETQYF.

This sequence joins TRBV5-1 and TRBJ2-7; tentative D call: TRBD1 (5 bases). This CDR3 is 14 amino acids long. V was trimmed by 4 bases and J by 3 bases, leaving 14 bases between them. In germline, CDR1 is SGHRS, CDR2 YFSETQ. Written as DNA, the CDR3 is TGCGCCAGCAGCCCTGGTCGGCAGGGCTACGAGCAGTACTTC. Translated: CASSPGRQGYEQYF.

The DNA for the CDR3 is TGCAGTGCACCGAGGGGGGGGTACCAAGAGACCCAGTACTTC. Translating it yields CSAPRGGYQETQYF. The chain carries TRBV20-1 and TRBJ2-5, with D maybe TRBD2 (7 bases). Germline V lookup: CDR1 DFQATT, CDR2 SNEGSKA (reference sequence). This CDR3 is built from 14 residues. The V and J ends lost 6 bases and 0 bases respectively, with 14 bases between them.

This clonotype occurred many times. The chain has TRBV10-1 and TRBJ1-1, with D unresolved. The CDR3 has 14 amino acids. V lost 3 bases to trimming and J lost 4 bases, with 12 bases between them. The germline V gene has CDR1 WNHNN and CDR2 SYGVQD (reference sequence). In DNA form, the CDR3 reads TGCGCCAGCAGTGAATCCCCGGTCGGCACTGAAGCTTTCTTT. Protein sequence: CASSESPVGTEAFF.

This clonotype occurred many times. The V gene is TRBV6-5, the J gene TRBJ2-1; 8 positions match TRBD1. The CDR3 is 13 amino acids. The junction had 8 bases not matched to a gene; V was cut back by 8 bases and J by 8 bases. In germline, CDR1 is MNHEY, CDR2 SVGAGI. CDR3 in DNA: TGTGCCAGCGCCGGGACAGGATTCGATGAGCAGTTCTTC. This encodes CASAGTGFDEQFF.

In this sample, this clonotype turned up many times. The V and J genes are TRBV7-2 and TRBJ2-3; D is uncertain. Deletions cut 2 bases from V and 1 base from J, with 7 bases between. This CDR3 spans 14 amino acids. The V gene's germline CDR1 is SGHTA and CDR2 FQGNSA. CDR3 bases: TGTGCCAGCAGCTTAAGTCGGGGCACAGATACGCAGTATTTT. Translating gives CASSLSRGTDTQYF. Full variable domain (missing parts from reference TRBV7-2 and TRBJ2-3): GAGVSQSPSNKVTEKGKDVELRCDPISGHTALYWYRQSLGQGLEFLIYFQGNSAPDKSGLPSDRFSAERTGGSVSTLTIQRTQQEDSAVYLCASSLSRGTDTQYFGPGTRLTVL.

This clonotype appeared many times. This chain uses TRBV5-1 with TRBJ2-3; the D gene is possibly TRBD2 (7 bases). This CDR3 contains 15 residues. V lost 3 bases and J lost 2, with 13 bases in between. The germline V gene has CDR1 SGHRS and CDR2 YFSETQ. The DNA for the CDR3 is TGCGCCAGCAGCTCGGGGGGCCTGACCACAGATACGCAGTATTTT. It translates to CASSSGGLTTDTQYF.

This clonotype was recorded many times. The V and J genes are TRBV20-1 and TRBJ2-1; D is perhaps TRBD2 (7 bases). The CDR3 covers 17 residues. Germline lookup yields CDR1 DFQATT and CDR2 SNEGSKA (reference sequence). V dropped 1 base and J dropped 4 bases, with 20 bases sitting between them. The CDR3: CSARGGRGAPPYNEQFF. The CDR3 coding sequence is TGCAGTGCTAGAGGAGGGAGGGGGGCCCCCCCTTACAATGAGCAGTTCTTC.

This clonotype was observed a few times. V and J are TRBV6-5 and TRBJ2-5, with unresolved D. This CDR3 spans 14 amino acids. Germline lookup yields CDR1 MNHEY and CDR2 SVGAGI. The V and J ends lost 6 bases and 2 bases respectively, with 13 bases between them. The CDR3 region is CASRSPGTQETQYF. As DNA, the CDR3 is TGTGCCAGCAGGTCACCTGGCACTCAAGAGACCCAGTACTTC.

The V call is TRBV7-2, the J call TRBJ2-1; 8 nucleotides align to TRBD2. The CDR3 extends over 14 amino acids. Germline assignment: CDR1 SGHTA and CDR2 FQGNSA. Germline trimming cut 4 bases from V and 7 bases from J; bases unmatched to any gene: 6. CDR3 loop: CASSSQAGANEQFF. CDR3 DNA sequence: TGTGCCAGCAGCTCACAAGCGGGGGCGAATGAGCAGTTCTTC.

About this clonotype itself: The junction shows a germline mismatch at one end, possibly a read error. This chain uses TRBV7-3 with TRBJ2-3; TRBD2 aligns across 8 bases. The CDR3 runs 14 residues. CDR1 is SGHTA, CDR2 FQGTGA, per germline. CDR3 residues: CANSLSGSTDTQYF. In DNA form, the CDR3 reads TGTGCCAACAGCTTAAGCGGGAGCACTGATACGCAGTATTTT.

This clonotype occurred many times. The rearrangement uses TRBV20-1 and TRBJ1-3; no definite D call. Trimming left V 0 bases short and J 4 bases short, with 1 base between. From germline, CDR1 is DFQATT and CDR2 SNEGSKA (reference sequence). This CDR3 contains 11 residues. The DNA for the CDR3 is TGCAGTGCTAGAGAAGGAAACACCATATATTTT. Encoded protein: CSAREGNTIYF.

This clonotype is medium-sized by share. The chain couples TRBV20-1 to TRBJ2-7; TRBD2 aligns across 8 bases. V was pared by 1 base and J by 2 bases, with 7 bases of the junction left unmatched. Germline CDR1 is DFQATT and CDR2 is SNEGSKA (reference sequence). The CDR3 covers 15 residues. The DNA of the CDR3 is TGCAGTGCTAGAGCGCCGGGGGGGAGGACCTACGAGCAGTACTTC. Translation: CSARAPGGRTYEQYF.

The table lists this clonotype with many counts. The CDR3 here is CSAPSSGRSYEQYF. DNA of the CDR3: TGCAGTGCTCCATCTAGCGGGAGAAGTTACGAGCAGTACTTC. The chain links TRBV20-1 to TRBJ2-7; 10 nucleotides agree with TRBD2. Germline V CDR1 and CDR2: DFQATT, SNEGSKA (reference sequence). V lost 5 bases to trimming and J lost 4 bases; unmatched junction nucleotides: 8. This CDR3 contains 14 residues.

This clonotype is deemed medium-sized. The chain links TRBV28 to TRBJ1-2; D is unclear. CDR1 MDHEN and CDR2 SYDVKM come from the germline V gene. V shed 1 base and J shed 2 bases, with 2 bases lying between them. The CDR3 runs 12 residues. The CDR3 DNA sequence: TGTGCCAGCAGTTTATACAACTATGGCTACACCTTC. Its translation is CASSLYNYGYTF.

This clonotype was detected ten times or more. The CDR3 sequence: CSARGQPDQPQHF. In DNA form, the CDR3 reads TGCAGTGCTAGGGGACAGCCTGATCAGCCCCAGCATTTT. This chain uses TRBV20-1 with TRBJ1-5; 7 bases align to TRBD1. J was trimmed by 5 bases and V by 3 bases; bases with no gene match: 4. The CDR3 is made up of 13 amino acids. Germline V lookup: CDR1 DFQATT, CDR2 SNEGSKA (reference sequence).

This clonotype was seen ten or more times. The chain recombines TRBV24-1 with TRBJ1-5; D might be TRBD1 (5 bases). The V gene lost 5 bases and the J gene lost 3 bases, with 10 bases spanning the gap. There are 14 residues in the CDR3. Per the germline V gene, CDR1 is KGHDR and CDR2 is SFDVKD. In nucleotides, the CDR3 is TGTGCCACCAGTGGGGACTGGACCAATCAGCCCCAGCATTTT. It codes for CATSGDWTNQPQHF.

This clonotype came up many times. This chain connects TRBV7-9 to TRBJ2-7; the D gene is possibly TRBD1 (6 bases). Trimming took off 4 bases at V and 6 bases at J, with 10 bases between the two ends. Germline CDR1 SEHNR, CDR2 FQNEAQ (reference sequence). The CDR3 contains 12 residues. Here the CDR3 DNA reads TGTGCCAGCAGCTCTACAGGGCTCGAGCAGTACTTC. Translation: CASSSTGLEQYF.

This rearrangement joins TRBV20-1 to TRBJ2-3; no reliable D call. V was shortened by 1 base and J by 2 bases, with 7 bases between the two germline ends. Germline V gene sequence: CDR1 DFQATT, CDR2 SNEGSKA (reference sequence). CDR3 length: 13 residues. The CDR3 nucleotides read TGCAGTGCTAGAGGAGACTCCACAGATACGCAGTATTTT. Protein product: CSARGDSTDTQYF.

The sample holds many counts of this clonotype. The chain uses TRBV20-1 and TRBJ2-7; 9 bases align to TRBD1. The CDR3 is 14 amino acids. Germline V lookup: CDR1 DFQATT, CDR2 SNEGSKA (reference sequence). The ends lost 2 bases at V and 3 bases at J; junction bases unmatched: 5. The CDR3 reads CSARQTGGGYEQYF. The CDR3 region has the DNA TGCAGTGCTAGACAGACAGGGGGAGGCTACGAGCAGTACTTC.

Ten or more counts support this clonotype. This chain links TRBV7-9 with TRBJ2-1, with D tentatively TRBD1 or TRBD2 (5 bases each). V was cut by 3 bases and J by 1 base, with 25 bases left in between. There are 20 residues in the CDR3. The germline gives CDR1 SEHNR, CDR2 FQNEAQ (reference sequence). The CDR3 loop is CASSFPVGLAARGSYNEQFF. The DNA for the CDR3 is TGTGCCAGCAGCTTTCCCGTGGGGCTAGCCGCTCGGGGTTCCTACAATGAGCAGTTCTTC.

This clonotype was counted many times. The genes are TRBV28 and TRBJ2-5; D is unclear. The CDR3 is 11 amino acids. The ends were cut back, 7 bases at V and 4 bases at J, with 7 bases in the middle. Per germline, CDR1 MDHEN and CDR2 SYDVKM. CDR3 protein: CASTLAETQYF. CDR3 bases: TGTGCCAGCACATTGGCAGAGACCCAGTACTTC.

V gene TRBV11-1 combines with J gene TRBJ2-1; the D is unclear. Between the trimmed V and J ends, which lost 4 bases and 0 bases, there was a span of 13 bases. The CDR3 length is 16 residues. The V gene's germline CDR1 is SGHAT and CDR2 FQDESV (reference sequence). This chain's CDR3 is CASSWGSEISYNEQFF. Here the CDR3 DNA reads TGTGCCAGCAGCTGGGGTTCGGAAATCTCCTACAATGAGCAGTTCTTC. The full variable domain, rest sourced from reference TRBV11-1 and TRBJ2-1, is EAEVAQSPRYKITEKSQAVAFWCDPISGHATLYWYRQILGQGPELLVQFQDESVVDDSQLPKDRFSAERLKGVDSTLKIQPAELGDSAMYLCASSWGSEISYNEQFFGPGTRLTVL.

This clonotype was found many times. The rearrangement uses TRBV5-1 and TRBJ2-1, with D tentatively TRBD1 (6 bases). The CDR3 contains 13 residues. V was trimmed by 2 bases and J by 4 bases, leaving 7 bases between them. CDR1 and CDR2 (germline): SGHRS, YFSETQ. DNA of the CDR3: TGCGCCAGCAGCTTAACAGGGTACAATGAGCAGTTCTTC. It codes for CASSLTGYNEQFF.

This clonotype was seen many times. The gene calls are TRBV2 and TRBJ1-5, with D unresolved. V lost 3 bases and J lost 1, with 10 bases in between. The CDR3 covers 15 residues. Germline lookup yields CDR1 SNHLY and CDR2 FYNNEI. For the CDR3, the DNA is TGTGCCAGCAGTGAGGTGGGGTTCAGCAATCAGCCCCAGCATTTT. Its translation: CASSEVGFSNQPQHF.

The sample holds many counts of this clonotype. The chain links TRBV27 to TRBJ1-5; no reliable D call. CDR3 size: 13 residues. V was trimmed by 5 bases and J by 4 bases, leaving 9 bases between them. Germline V lookup: CDR1 MNHEY, CDR2 SMNVEV (reference sequence). CDR3 nucleotides: TGTGCCAGCAGTCCCGTCGGGAATCAGCCCCAGCATTTT. Translation: CASSPVGNQPQHF.